This T cell receptor beta chain was recovered during a study of blood T cell repertoires in COVID-19. In the authors' workflow: How many nucleated cells were present was estimated from reference gene primer amplification. Produced via immunoSEQ multiplex PCR; TCRdb's table is partial and in-frame only. The DNA gave D and trimming, while V, J and clone size come from that table. The sample consists of some 120,000 clones, 85% of them appearing once. Trimming cost V 4 bases and J 6 bases; bases outside gene matches: 6. The CDR3 is made up of 16 amino acids. Germline loops: CDR1 MNHNY, CDR2 SVGAGI (reference sequence).

V usage is TRBV6-6 and J usage is TRBJ2-2; 12 bases align to TRBD1. The sample was peripheral blood. This sequence originates from a human donor in a cohort sampled during active COVID-19. The DNA for the CDR3 is TGTGCCAGCAGTTCGGGACAGGGGGCACAGCCCGGGGAGCTGTTTTTT. Translating gives CASSSGQGAQPGELFF.